These 31 T cell receptor beta chains originate from one sample sequenced in a study of cytomegalovirus exposure and HLA in healthy donors. Primers included in the PCR were 60 Vbeta and 13 Jbeta primers. The assay was immunoSEQ multiplex PCR, and TCRdb's table has in-frame clones only and misses some. The sample comprises roughly 170,000 clones, about four fifths of which are singletons, and roughly 1.6% rests with the top ten. Sample: PBMCs. The receptors come from a man over 45 in good health and CMV-seronegative.

The V and J genes are TRBV7-9 and TRBJ1-4; TRBD1 matches 7 bases. Unmatched junction bases numbered 9, after V lost 5 bases and J lost 0 bases. CDR1 is SEHNR and CDR2 is FQNEAQ in the germline V gene (reference sequence). The CDR3 is 17 amino acids. The CDR3 DNA is TGTGCCAGCAGCCCAAAAGGGACAGTTGCAACTAATGAAAAACTGTTTTTT. It is translated as CASSPKGTVATNEKLFF. Based on the CDR3 plus reference TRBV7-9 and TRBJ1-4, the full variable domain is DTGVSQNPRHKITKRGQNVTFRCDPISEHNRLYWYRQTLGQGPEFLTYFQNEAQLEKSRLLSDRFSAERPKGSFSTLEIQRTEQGDSAMYLCASSPKGTVATNEKLFFGSGTQLSVL.

The chain links TRBV6-5 to TRBJ2-1; 12 bases map to TRBD2. The V gene's germline CDR1 is MNHEY and CDR2 SVGAGI. Trimming at V came to 6 bases and at J to 7 bases, leaving 4 bases not matched to a gene. The CDR3 is 14 amino acids. CDR3 sequence: CASRPTSGGNEQFF. The CDR3 DNA reads as TGTGCCAGCAGGCCGACTAGCGGGGGTAATGAGCAGTTCTTC.

This chain uses TRBV6-5 with TRBJ2-7, with D possibly TRBD2 on 5 matching bases. The germline CDR1 and CDR2 sequences are MNHEY and SVGAGI. V was clipped by 0 bases and J by 4 bases, with 13 bases between them. The CDR3 is 15 residues long. CDR3 sequence: CASSYSEVTAYEQYF. CDR3 DNA sequence: TGTGCCAGCAGTTACTCGGAGGTCACCGCTTACGAGCAGTACTTC.

J is TRBJ2-2 and V is TRBV19, with D possibly TRBD1 on 5 matching bases. Trimming pared 3 bases from V and 6 bases from J, leaving 17 bases between. This CDR3 is 16 amino acids long. Germline V CDR1 and CDR2: LNHDA, SQIVND (reference sequence). The CDR3 sequence: CASSISPAGSAGELFF. The CDR3, as DNA: TGTGCCAGTAGTATTTCCCCGGCAGGGTCGGCCGGGGAGCTGTTTTTT.

The V and J genes are TRBV9 and TRBJ2-7, with D perhaps TRBD1 (6 bases). Trimming cost V 0 bases and J 2 bases, with 9 bases left between them. This CDR3 region has 14 residues. The germline CDR1 and CDR2 sequences are SGDLS and YYNGEE. This chain's CDR3 is CASSVVRTAYEQYF. In nucleotides, the CDR3 is TGTGCCAGCAGCGTAGTAAGGACAGCCTACGAGCAGTACTTC. The full variable domain, its missing parts supplied by reference TRBV9 and TRBJ2-7, is DSGVTQTPKHLITATGQRVTLRCSPRSGDLSVYWYQQSLDQGLQFLIQYYNGEERAKGNILERFSAQQFPDLHSELNLSSLELGDSALYFCASSVVRTAYEQYFGPGTRLTVT.

J is TRBJ1-1 and V is TRBV28; D not resolved. CDR1 and CDR2 (germline): MDHEN, SYDVKM. CDR3 length equals 12 residues. The V end lost 4 bases, the J end lost 2 bases, and 5 bases lay between the germline ends. The CDR3 nucleotides are TGTGCCAGCAGTTCAGGAAACACTGAAGCTTTCTTT. This gives the protein CASSSGNTEAFF.

On this clone itself: One end of the junction varies from germline; a read error may be responsible. This rearrangement joins TRBV7-9 to TRBJ1-1; D is unresolved. Germline CDR1 reads SEHNR; CDR2 reads FQNEAQ (reference sequence). This CDR3 comprises 15 residues. CDR3 sequence reads: CSSSSPWEGVTEAFF. The DNA of the CDR3 is TGTTCCAGCAGCTCCCCTTGGGAGGGAGTCACTGAAGCTTTCTTT.

This chain connects TRBV30 to TRBJ2-2; TRBD2 matches 10 bases. CDR3 length equals 18 residues. Germline V lookup: CDR1 GTSNPN, CDR2 SVGIG (reference sequence). V dropped 0 bases and J dropped 3; count of bases not matched to a gene: 10. The CDR3 protein is CAWSVSGSGRPDTGELFF. CDR3 sequence (DNA): TGTGCCTGGAGTGTATCTGGTAGCGGGAGGCCGGACACCGGGGAGCTGTTTTTT.

This clone was seen only a few times. The chain links TRBV30 to TRBJ2-1, with 10 nucleotides matching TRBD2. V lost 2 bases and J lost 3; bases outside the gene matches: 4. The germline CDR1 and CDR2 sequences are GTSNPN and SVGIG (reference sequence). The CDR3 loop spans 15 amino acids. The CDR3 nucleotides are TGTGCCTGGAGTCTAGCGGGAGTATACTACAATGAGCAGTTCTTC. It encodes CAWSLAGVYYNEQFF.

The CDR3 DNA reads TGTGCCAGCAGTTACTCCCCTAAAATCACAGATACGCAGTATTTT. It codes for CASSYSPKITDTQYF. The V call is TRBV6-6, the J call TRBJ2-3; the D is unclear. The germline V gene has CDR1 MNHNY and CDR2 SVGAGI (reference sequence). The CDR3 is made up of 15 amino acids. V dropped 0 bases and J dropped 2 bases, with 9 bases sitting between them.

This clone was found once. The chain employs TRBV7-2 and TRBJ2-5, with TRBD2 identical over 9 bases. Germline CDR1 SGHTA, CDR2 FQGNSA. Trimming at V came to 1 base and at J to 1 base, leaving 4 bases not matched to a gene. This CDR3 contains 16 residues. CDR3 nucleotide sequence: TGTGCCAGCAGCTTAGGGGGACTAGCACGCCAAGAGACCCAGTACTTC. The encoded protein is CASSLGGLARQETQYF.

Only a few counts were recorded for this clone. The rearrangement joins TRBV4-2 to TRBJ1-1; 8 nucleotides line up with TRBD1. The V segment lost 1 base and the J segment 5 bases; nucleotides outside the gene matches: 9. This CDR3 has 16 residues. Germline CDR1 and CDR2: LGHNA and YNFKEQ. CDR3 sequence (DNA): TGTGCCAGCAGCCAAGCGTTCACAGGGGGGAAGACTGAAGCTTTCTTT. It is translated as CASSQAFTGGKTEAFF.

This chain connects TRBV10-1 to TRBJ2-7, with D possibly matching TRBD2 (6 bases). The CDR3 length is 14 residues. Germline CDR1 reads WNHNN; CDR2 reads SYGVQD (reference sequence). CDR3 amino acids: CAVEGCGAPTEQYF. The DNA for the CDR3 is TGCGCGGTCGAGGGCTGCGGGGCCCCTACCGAGCAGTACTTC.

The gene calls are TRBV6-5 and TRBJ2-5, with a weak D call TRBD2 (6 bases). Trimming removed 2 bases at V and 2 bases at J, with 12 bases between. The CDR3 length is 15 residues. From germline, CDR1 is MNHEY and CDR2 SVGAGI. The CDR3, as DNA: TGTGCCAGCAGTTACACCGGGACTGCTCAAGAGACCCAGTACTTC. Its protein product is CASSYTGTAQETQYF.

This clone was found a few times. In DNA form, the CDR3 reads TGTGCCAGCAGCCTCGACAGGGACCACTATGGCTACACCTTC. Protein sequence: CASSLDRDHYGYTF. The rearrangement joins TRBV6-5 to TRBJ1-2; TRBD1 matches 7 bases. V gave up 6 bases and J gave up 3 bases; unmatched junction bases: 7. This CDR3 comprises 14 residues. Germline V CDR1 and CDR2: MNHEY, SVGAGI.

This clone was detected only a few times. The J gene is TRBJ1-1, the V gene TRBV29-1; D might be TRBD1 (5 bases). Trimming removed 6 bases at V and 5 bases at J, with 19 bases between. CDR3 length: 14 amino acids. The germline gives CDR1 SQVTM, CDR2 ANQGSEA. The CDR3: CSVIPVGRGTEAFF. The CDR3 region has the DNA TGCAGCGTAATTCCCGTTGGTCGGGGGACTGAAGCTTTCTTT.

V gene TRBV29-1 combines with J gene TRBJ2-7; 13 nucleotides line up with TRBD2. V gave up 3 bases and J gave up 4 bases; unmatched junction bases: 0. Germline V gene sequence: CDR1 SQVTM, CDR2 ANQGSEA. The CDR3 has 13 amino acids. The CDR3: CSVEGLAGYEQYF. The CDR3 DNA follows: TGCAGCGTTGAGGGACTAGCGGGGTACGAGCAGTACTTC.

The chain links TRBV19 to TRBJ2-1; TRBD1 matches 7 bases. Germline lookup yields CDR1 LNHDA and CDR2 SQIVND (reference sequence). The CDR3 has 14 residues. V was clipped by 6 bases and J by 2 bases; unmatched bases: 4. The CDR3 protein is CASSTGTAYNEQFF. The CDR3 bases are TGTGCCAGTAGCACCGGGACAGCCTACAATGAGCAGTTCTTC.

CDR3 protein: CASSLGDRGHTIYF. The DNA of the CDR3 is TGTGCCAGCAGTTTGGGGGACAGGGGCCACACCATATATTTT. The chain employs TRBV27 and TRBJ1-3; TRBD1 matches at 10 bases. The CDR3 consists of 14 residues. Germline V gene data show CDR1 as MNHEY and CDR2 as SMNVEV (reference sequence). V was clipped by 3 bases and J by 8 bases; unmatched bases: 4.

The V gene is TRBV2, the J gene TRBJ2-6; weak D call: TRBD2 (6 bases). From germline, CDR1 is SNHLY and CDR2 FYNNEI. Trimming removed 6 bases at V and 0 bases at J, with 9 bases between. The CDR3 runs to 15 residues. Written as DNA, the CDR3 is TGTGCCAGCAGGGGAGGAAACTCTGGGGCCAACGTCCTGACTTTC. Amino acids: CASRGGNSGANVLTF.

The chain links TRBV6-5 to TRBJ1-5; 7 nucleotides agree with TRBD1. J gave up 9 bases and V 0 bases, and 8 bases lay outside the gene matches. Germline lookup yields CDR1 MNHEY and CDR2 SVGAGI. The length of the CDR3 is 15 residues. For the CDR3, the DNA is TGTGCCAGCAGTTACTCGATGCAGGGGGAGACGCCCCAGCATTTT. The encoded protein is CASSYSMQGETPQHF.

The genes are TRBV27 and TRBJ1-2; possible D gene TRBD1, 5 bases. The V and J ends lost 0 bases and 8 bases respectively, with 16 bases between them. This CDR3 has 15 amino acids. The germline V gene has CDR1 MNHEY and CDR2 SMNVEV (reference sequence). The CDR3 here is CASSLSDRPGRGYTF. CDR3 in DNA: TGTGCCAGCAGTTTATCTGACAGACCGGGTCGGGGCTACACCTTC.

This chain joins TRBV19 and TRBJ2-7; TRBD2 is a possible D gene (5 bases). V dropped 9 bases and J dropped 0 bases, with 15 bases sitting between them. Germline assignment: CDR1 LNHDA and CDR2 SQIVND (reference sequence). The CDR3 totals 14 residues. CDR3 coding DNA: TGTGCCAGCCGAAAAAGCGGATTCTCCTACGAGCAGTACTTC. Encoded protein: CASRKSGFSYEQYF.

The V and J genes are TRBV4-1 and TRBJ2-5; weak D call: TRBD2 (5 bases). Germline CDR1 and CDR2: MGHRA and YSYEKL. This CDR3 region has 13 residues. V lost 2 bases and J lost 3, with 7 bases in between. CDR3 protein: CASSQWREETQYF. CDR3 in DNA: TGCGCCAGCAGCCAATGGCGGGAAGAGACCCAGTACTTC.

As for this clone: Other DNA sequences in this specimen translate into the identical CDR3. The chain employs TRBV4-1 and TRBJ1-4; 11 nucleotides align to TRBD1. J lost 0 bases, V lost 6 bases, and 0 bases had no gene match. In germline, CDR1 is MGHRA, CDR2 YSYEKL. CDR3 size: 15 residues. The CDR3 DNA reads as TGCGCCAGCAGGGGACAGGGGGCAACTAATGAAAAACTGTTTTTT. This gives the protein CASRGQGATNEKLFF.

This clone was found a few times. The J gene is TRBJ1-1, the V gene TRBV18; TRBD1 is a possible D gene (6 bases). The V and J ends lost 4 bases and 2 bases respectively, with 8 bases between them. The CDR3 consists of 13 residues. Germline assignment: CDR1 KGHSH and CDR2 LQKENI. CDR3 sequence reads: CASSQTGNTEAFF. The CDR3, as DNA: TGTGCCAGCTCACAGACAGGAAACACTGAAGCTTTCTTT.

The chain uses TRBV5-1 and TRBJ2-1; 9 bases line up with TRBD1. V trimming: 7 bases; J trimming: 3 bases; junction bases outside the gene matches: 2. This CDR3 is built from 13 residues. CDR1 is SGHRS and CDR2 is YFSETQ in the germline V gene. As DNA, the CDR3 is TGCGCCAGCGGACAGGGGAGCTACAATGAGCAGTTCTTC. Amino acids: CASGQGSYNEQFF.

The CDR3 bases are TGTGCCAGCAGCTCCGGGACAGCTAGCAATCAGCCCCAGCATTTT. Translated: CASSSGTASNQPQHF. The chain employs TRBV7-9 and TRBJ1-5; TRBD1 matches 7 bases. Germline V lookup: CDR1 SEHNR, CDR2 FQNEAQ (reference sequence). V lost 4 bases, J lost 0 bases, and 3 bases stayed unmatched. This CDR3 spans 15 amino acids.

The genes are TRBV28 and TRBJ2-2; no reliable D call. V lost 2 bases, J lost 5 bases, and 3 bases lay in between. The CDR3 loop spans 12 amino acids. CDR1 is MDHEN, CDR2 SYDVKM, per germline. As DNA, the CDR3 is TGTGCCAGCAGTTTACGGACCGGGGAGCTGTTTTTT. This codes for CASSLRTGELFF.

This chain links TRBV6-1 with TRBJ2-7; 11 positions match TRBD1. With V trimmed by 8 bases and J by 2 bases, 5 bases remained unmatched. In germline, CDR1 is MNHNS, CDR2 SASEGT. This CDR3 spans 14 amino acids. The chain's CDR3 is CASGGQGATYEQYF. The CDR3 coding sequence is TGTGCCAGCGGAGGACAGGGGGCGACCTACGAGCAGTACTTC.

V gene TRBV7-9 combines with J gene TRBJ2-7; 11 positions agree with TRBD2. The CDR3 consists of 14 residues. The V gene end was trimmed by 6 bases and the J gene end by 6 bases; junction bases not matched to a gene: 7. CDR1 is SEHNR and CDR2 is FQNEAQ in the germline V gene (reference sequence). Here the CDR3 reads CASSLAGGVVEQYF. In nucleotides, the CDR3 is TGTGCCAGCAGTCTAGCGGGAGGAGTAGTCGAGCAGTACTTC.